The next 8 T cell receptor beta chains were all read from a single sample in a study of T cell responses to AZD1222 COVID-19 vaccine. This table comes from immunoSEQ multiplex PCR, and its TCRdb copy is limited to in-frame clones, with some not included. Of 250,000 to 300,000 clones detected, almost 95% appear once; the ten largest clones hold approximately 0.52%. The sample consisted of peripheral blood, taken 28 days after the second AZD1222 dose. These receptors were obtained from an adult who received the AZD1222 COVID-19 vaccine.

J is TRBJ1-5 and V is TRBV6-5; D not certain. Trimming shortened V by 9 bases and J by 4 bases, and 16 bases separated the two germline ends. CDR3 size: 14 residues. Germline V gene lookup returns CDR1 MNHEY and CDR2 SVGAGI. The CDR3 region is CASSTTFSNQPQHF. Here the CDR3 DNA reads TGTGCCAGTTCCACGACTTTCTCAAATCAGCCCCAGCATTTT.

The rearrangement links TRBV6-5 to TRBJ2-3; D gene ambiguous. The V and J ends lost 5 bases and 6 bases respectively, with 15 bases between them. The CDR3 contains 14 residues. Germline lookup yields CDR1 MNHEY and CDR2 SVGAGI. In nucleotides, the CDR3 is TGTGCCAGCAGTCCCACCGACTGGCGGGATACGCAGTATTTT. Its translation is CASSPTDWRDTQYF.

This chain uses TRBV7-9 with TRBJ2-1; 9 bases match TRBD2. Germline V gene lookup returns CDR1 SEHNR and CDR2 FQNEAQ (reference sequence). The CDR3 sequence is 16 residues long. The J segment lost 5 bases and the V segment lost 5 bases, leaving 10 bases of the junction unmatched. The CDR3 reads CASSPLAGGPNNEQFF. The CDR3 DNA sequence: TGTGCCAGCAGCCCCCTGGCGGGAGGGCCGAACAATGAGCAGTTCTTC.

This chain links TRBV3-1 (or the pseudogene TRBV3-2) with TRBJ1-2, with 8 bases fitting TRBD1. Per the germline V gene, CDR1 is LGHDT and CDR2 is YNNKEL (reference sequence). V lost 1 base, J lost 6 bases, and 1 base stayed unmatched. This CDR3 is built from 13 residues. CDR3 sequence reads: CASSQGQGNGYTF. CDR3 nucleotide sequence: TGTGCCAGCAGCCAAGGACAGGGGAATGGCTACACCTTC.

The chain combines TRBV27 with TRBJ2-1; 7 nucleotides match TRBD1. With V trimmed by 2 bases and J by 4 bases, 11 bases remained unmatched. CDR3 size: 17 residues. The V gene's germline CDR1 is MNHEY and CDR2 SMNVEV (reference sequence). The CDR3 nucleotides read TGTGCCAGCAGTTTAAGCCGAACAGGGGTGTGGTACAATGAGCAGTTCTTC. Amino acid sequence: CASSLSRTGVWYNEQFF.

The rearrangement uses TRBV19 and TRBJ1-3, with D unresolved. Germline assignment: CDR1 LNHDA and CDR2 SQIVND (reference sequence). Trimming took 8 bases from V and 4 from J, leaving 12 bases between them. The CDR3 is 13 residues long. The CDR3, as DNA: TGTGCCAGTTCAGATGCGGGCGGAAACACCATATATTTT. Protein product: CASSDAGGNTIYF.

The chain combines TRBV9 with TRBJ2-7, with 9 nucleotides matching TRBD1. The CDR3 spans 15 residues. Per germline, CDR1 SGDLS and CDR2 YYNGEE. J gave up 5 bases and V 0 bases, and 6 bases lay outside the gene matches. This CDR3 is CASSVGGTGIDEQYF. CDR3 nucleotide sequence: TGTGCCAGCAGCGTAGGGGGGACAGGGATTGACGAGCAGTACTTC.

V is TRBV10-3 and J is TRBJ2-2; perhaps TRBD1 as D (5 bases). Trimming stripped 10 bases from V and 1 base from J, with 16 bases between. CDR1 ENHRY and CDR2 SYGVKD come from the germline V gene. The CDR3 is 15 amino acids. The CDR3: CATLDQGMNTGELFF. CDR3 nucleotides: TGTGCCACCCTTGACCAGGGCATGAACACCGGGGAGCTGTTTTTT.